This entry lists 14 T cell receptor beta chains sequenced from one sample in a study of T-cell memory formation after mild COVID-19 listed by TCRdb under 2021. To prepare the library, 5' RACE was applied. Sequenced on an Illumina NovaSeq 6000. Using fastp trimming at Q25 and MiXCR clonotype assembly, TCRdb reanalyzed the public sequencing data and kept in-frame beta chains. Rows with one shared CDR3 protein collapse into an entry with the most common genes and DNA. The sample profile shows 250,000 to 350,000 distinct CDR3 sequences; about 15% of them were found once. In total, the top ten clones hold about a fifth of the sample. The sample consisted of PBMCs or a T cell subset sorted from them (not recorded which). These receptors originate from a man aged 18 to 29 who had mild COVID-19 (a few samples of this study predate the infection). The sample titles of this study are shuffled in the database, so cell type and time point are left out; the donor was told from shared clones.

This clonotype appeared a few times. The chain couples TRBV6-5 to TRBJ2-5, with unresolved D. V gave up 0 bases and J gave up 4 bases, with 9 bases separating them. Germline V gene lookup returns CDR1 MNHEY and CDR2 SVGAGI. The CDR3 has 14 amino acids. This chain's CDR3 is CASSYSILGETQYF. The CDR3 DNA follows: TGTGCCAGCAGTTACTCGATCCTAGGAGAGACCCAGTACTTC.

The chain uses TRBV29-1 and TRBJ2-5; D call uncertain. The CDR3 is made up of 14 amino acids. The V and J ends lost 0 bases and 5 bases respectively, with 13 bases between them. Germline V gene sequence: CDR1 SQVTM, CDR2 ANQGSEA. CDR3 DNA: TGCAGCGTTGAAGATCTACCTCTTCGGGAGACCCAGTACTTC. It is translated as CSVEDLPLRETQYF. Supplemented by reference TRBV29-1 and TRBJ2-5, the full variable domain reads SAVISQKPSRDICQRGTSLTIQCQVDSQVTMMFWYRQQPGQSLTLIATANQGSEATYESGFVIDKFPISRPNLTFSTLTVSNMSPEDSSIYLCSVEDLPLRETQYFGPGTRLLVL.

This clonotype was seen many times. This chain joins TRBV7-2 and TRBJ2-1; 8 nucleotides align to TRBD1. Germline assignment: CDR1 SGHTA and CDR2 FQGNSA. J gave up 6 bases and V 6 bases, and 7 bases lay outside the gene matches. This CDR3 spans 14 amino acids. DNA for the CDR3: TGTGCCAGCAGACCGGACAGGGTCGGCAATGAGCAGTTCTTC. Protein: CASRPDRVGNEQFF.

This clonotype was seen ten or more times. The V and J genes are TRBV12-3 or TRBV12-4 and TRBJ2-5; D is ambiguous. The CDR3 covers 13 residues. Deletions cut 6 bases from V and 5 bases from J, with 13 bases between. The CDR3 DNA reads TGTGCCAGCAGGGTCGGTAGTTCGGAGACCCAGTACTTC. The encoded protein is CASRVGSSETQYF.

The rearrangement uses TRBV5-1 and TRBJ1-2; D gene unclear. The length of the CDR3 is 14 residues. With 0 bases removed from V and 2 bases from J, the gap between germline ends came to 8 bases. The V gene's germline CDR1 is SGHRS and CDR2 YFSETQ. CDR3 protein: CASSLAYRNYGYTF. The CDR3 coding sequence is TGCGCCAGCAGCTTGGCCTATAGAAACTATGGCTACACCTTC.

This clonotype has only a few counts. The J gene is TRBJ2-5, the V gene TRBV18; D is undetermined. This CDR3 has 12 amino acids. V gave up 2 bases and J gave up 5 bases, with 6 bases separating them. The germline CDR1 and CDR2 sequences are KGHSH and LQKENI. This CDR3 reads CASSPMTETQYF. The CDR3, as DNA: TGTGCCAGCTCACCAATGACGGAGACCCAGTACTTC. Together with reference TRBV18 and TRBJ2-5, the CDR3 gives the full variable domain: NAGVMQNPRHLVRRRGQEARLRCSPMKGHSHVYWYRQLPEEGLKFMVYLQKENIIDESGMPKERFSAEFPKEGPSILRIQQVVRGDSAAYFCASSPMTETQYFGPGTRLLVL.

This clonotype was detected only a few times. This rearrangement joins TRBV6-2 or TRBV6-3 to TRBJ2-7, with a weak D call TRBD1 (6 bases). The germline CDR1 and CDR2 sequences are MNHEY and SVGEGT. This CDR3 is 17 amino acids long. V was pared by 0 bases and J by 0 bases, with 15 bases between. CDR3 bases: TGTGCCAGCAGTTACTCGAGAGGGGGATCCGTCTCCTACGAGCAGTACTTC. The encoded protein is CASSYSRGGSVSYEQYF.

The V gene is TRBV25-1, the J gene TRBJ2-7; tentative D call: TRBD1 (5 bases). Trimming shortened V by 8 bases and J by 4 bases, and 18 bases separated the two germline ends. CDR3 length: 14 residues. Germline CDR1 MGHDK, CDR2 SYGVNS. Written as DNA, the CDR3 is TGTGCCAGCGGCCCGGACACGGGTTGGTACGAGCAGTACTTC. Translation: CASGPDTGWYEQYF.

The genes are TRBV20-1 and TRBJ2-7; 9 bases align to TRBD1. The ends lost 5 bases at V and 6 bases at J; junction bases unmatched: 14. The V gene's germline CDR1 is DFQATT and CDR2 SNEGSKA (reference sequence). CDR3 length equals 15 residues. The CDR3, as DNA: TGCAGTGCTGGAACAGACAGGGGGTTCCGGGGCGAGCAGTACTTC. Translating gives CSAGTDRGFRGEQYF.

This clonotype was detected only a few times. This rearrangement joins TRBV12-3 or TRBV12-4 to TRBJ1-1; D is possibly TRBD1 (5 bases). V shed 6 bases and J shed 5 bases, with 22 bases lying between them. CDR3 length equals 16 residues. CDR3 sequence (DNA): TGTGCCAGCAGCGCGGATTCCGGGACGGCGGGGACTGAAGCTTTCTTT. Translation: CASSADSGTAGTEAFF.

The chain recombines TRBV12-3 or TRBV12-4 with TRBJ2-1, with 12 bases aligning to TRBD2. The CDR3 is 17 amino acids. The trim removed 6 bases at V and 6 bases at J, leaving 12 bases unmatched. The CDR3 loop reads CASRSYRLAGDRNEQFF. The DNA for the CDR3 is TGTGCCAGCAGATCCTACCGACTAGCGGGGGACCGCAATGAGCAGTTCTTC.

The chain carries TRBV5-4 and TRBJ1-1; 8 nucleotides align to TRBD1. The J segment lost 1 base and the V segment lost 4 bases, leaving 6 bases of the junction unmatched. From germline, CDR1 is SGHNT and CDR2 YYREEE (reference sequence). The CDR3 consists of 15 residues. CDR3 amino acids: CASSRAGTGNTEAFF. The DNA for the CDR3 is TGTGCCAGCAGCCGAGCCGGGACAGGGAACACTGAAGCTTTCTTT.

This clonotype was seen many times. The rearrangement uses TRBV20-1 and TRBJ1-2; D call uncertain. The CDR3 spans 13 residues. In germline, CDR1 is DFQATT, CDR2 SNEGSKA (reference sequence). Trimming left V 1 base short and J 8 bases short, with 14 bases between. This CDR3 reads CSARGGRVDGYTF. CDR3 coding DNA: TGCAGTGCTAGAGGTGGGCGAGTAGACGGCTACACCTTC.

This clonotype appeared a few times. CDR3 DNA sequence: TGTGCCAGCAGTTACATGGAAGGACACCCTTGGAATTCTGAAGCTTTCTTT. Amino acid sequence: CASSYMEGHPWNSEAFF. J is TRBJ1-1 and V is TRBV6-2 or TRBV6-3; possible D gene TRBD1, 5 bases. CDR3 length equals 17 residues. From germline, CDR1 is MNHEY and CDR2 SVGEGT. V gave up 2 bases and J gave up 6 bases, with 22 bases separating them.